This entry lists 3 T cell receptor beta chains sequenced from one sample in a study of T cell responses to AZD1222 COVID-19 vaccine. Clones were read by immunoSEQ multiplex PCR, and TCRdb kept only the in-frame ones, dropping some. The sample lists fewer than 65,000 clones, 84% occurring once. Sequencing used peripheral blood, obtained on day 0 of AZD1222 vaccination. These receptors came from an adult in good health.

The V gene is TRBV4-2, the J gene TRBJ1-2; D perhaps matches TRBD1 (5 bases). V gave up 0 bases and J gave up 0 bases, with 8 bases separating them. CDR1 and CDR2 from the germline V gene are LGHNA and YNFKEQ. The CDR3 is made up of 15 amino acids. The CDR3 coding sequence is TGTGCCAGCAGCCAAGAGGCAGGGACTAACTATGGCTACACCTTC. Its translation is CASSQEAGTNYGYTF.

The chain uses TRBV6-5 and TRBJ2-7; tentative D call: TRBD1 (6 bases). This CDR3 is built from 14 residues. V gave up 0 bases and J gave up 3 bases, with 9 bases separating them. Germline lookup yields CDR1 MNHEY and CDR2 SVGAGI. CDR3 region: CASSYSTGIYEQYF. The CDR3 DNA reads TGTGCCAGCAGTTACTCAACAGGGATCTACGAGCAGTACTTC.

The V call is TRBV11-2, the J call TRBJ2-7, with D perhaps matching TRBD1 or TRBD2 (6 bases each). The CDR3 extends over 12 amino acids. Germline V gene data show CDR1 as SGHAT and CDR2 as FQNNGV. The germline V and J ends were trimmed by 5 bases and 2 bases, with 7 bases remaining between them. For the CDR3, the DNA is TGTGCCAGCAGCCGGGGGCCCTACGAGCAGTACTTC. Protein product: CASSRGPYEQYF.